One sample yielded the 10 T cell receptor beta chains listed below, sequenced in a study of cytomegalovirus exposure and HLA in healthy donors. Researchers ran the PCR with 60 Vbeta and 13 Jbeta primers. Repertoires were generated with immunoSEQ multiplex PCR, while TCRdb's copy carries only in-frame clones and drops some. The sample records about 38,000 clones, 66% being singletons. The sample consisted of PBMCs. Receptors were obtained from a man between 45 and 60 years old in good health and CMV-seropositive.

This clone has a single count. The chain uses TRBV7-8 and TRBJ2-2, with 11 bases lining up with TRBD2. This CDR3 contains 16 residues. The V segment lost 4 bases and the J segment 6 bases; nucleotides outside the gene matches: 7. Germline values: CDR1 SGHVS, CDR2 FQNEAQ. The CDR3 spells CASSSRTSGLSGELFF. DNA for the CDR3: TGTGCCAGCAGCTCCAGGACTAGCGGGCTCTCCGGGGAGCTGTTTTTT.

In its sample, this clone was seen a few times. The rearrangement links TRBV7-9 to TRBJ2-1; D may be TRBD2 (6 bases). V was shortened by 10 bases and J by 0 bases, with 10 bases between the two germline ends. Germline-derived CDR1 and CDR2 are SEHNR and FQNEAQ (reference sequence). The CDR3 is made up of 13 amino acids. The CDR3 region has the DNA TGTGCCACGGAGGGCGGCTCCTACAATGAGCAGTTCTTC. Its translation: CATEGGSYNEQFF.

This clone has only one observation. The chain carries TRBV5-1 and TRBJ2-6; TRBD1 is a possible D gene (6 bases). This CDR3 spans 15 amino acids. V lost 3 bases to trimming and J lost 4 bases, with 11 bases between them. CDR1 and CDR2 from the germline V gene are SGHRS and YFSETQ. The CDR3 DNA is TGCGCCAGCAGCTCAGGGGCTACCGGGGCCAACGTCCTGACTTTC. This gives the protein CASSSGATGANVLTF. Combining the CDR3 with reference TRBV5-1 and TRBJ2-6 gives the whole variable domain KAGVTQTPRYLIKTRGQQVTLSCSPISGHRSVSWYQQTPGQGLQFLFEYFSETQRNKGNFPGRFSGRQFSNSRSEMNVSTLELGDSALYLCASSSGATGANVLTFGAGSRLTVL.

This chain connects TRBV12-5 to TRBJ1-3; D ambiguous. Germline V CDR1 and CDR2: LGHNT, FRNRAP. V was shortened by 2 bases and J by 4 bases, with 6 bases between the two germline ends. This CDR3 comprises 13 residues. The CDR3 sequence is CASGLSGGNTIYF. DNA for the CDR3: TGTGCTAGTGGTTTGTCGGGGGGAAACACCATATATTTT.

This clone appeared a few times. V usage is TRBV2 and J usage is TRBJ2-3; 11 positions match TRBD1. This CDR3 spans 13 amino acids. J lost 7 bases, V lost 6 bases, and 3 bases had no gene match. Germline loops: CDR1 SNHLY, CDR2 FYNNEI. The CDR3 region has the DNA TGTGCCAGCAGGGGACAGGGGGTGAATACGCAGTATTTT. This codes for CASRGQGVNTQYF.

This chain uses TRBV5-6 with TRBJ2-1, with 12 bases identical to TRBD2. V was pared by 0 bases and J by 10 bases, with 14 bases of the junction left unmatched. Germline CDR1 and CDR2: SGHDT and YYEEEE. This CDR3 is built from 18 residues. CDR3 DNA sequence: TGTGCCAGCAGCTTGGTTTCTAGCGGGGGGGCGGCCTTCAGGGAGCAGTTCTTC. Translated: CASSLVSSGGAAFREQFF. The variable domain in full, completed from reference TRBV5-6 and TRBJ2-1, reads DAGVTQSPTHLIKTRGQQVTLRCSPKSGHDTVSWYQQALGQGPQFIFQYYEEEERQRGNFPDRFSGHQFPNYSSELNVNALLLGDSALYLCASSLVSSGGAAFREQFFGPGTRLTVL.

The chain is built from TRBV6-5 and TRBJ2-7; 7 nucleotides line up with TRBD1. The trim removed 2 bases at V and 1 base at J, leaving 5 bases unmatched. Germline CDR1 MNHEY, CDR2 SVGAGI. The CDR3 loop spans 15 amino acids. CDR3 in DNA: TGTGCCAGCAGTTACAGATACAGGGGTTCCTACGAGCAGTACTTC. This translates into CASSYRYRGSYEQYF.

This clone has more than one count but fewer than ten. The chain has TRBV11-3 and TRBJ2-1; 11 bases match TRBD1. V shed 1 base and J 9 bases; nucleotides not matched to a gene: 5. Germline assignment: CDR1 SGHNT and CDR2 YENEEA. The CDR3 runs 15 residues. CDR3 loop: CASSLVGQGGSEQFF. DNA for the CDR3: TGTGCCAGCAGCTTAGTGGGACAGGGGGGGAGTGAGCAGTTCTTC.

The V gene is TRBV28, the J gene TRBJ1-4; 8 bases are a match to TRBD1. V dropped 3 bases and J dropped 8; count of bases not matched to a gene: 5. The CDR3 covers 14 residues. In germline, CDR1 is MDHEN, CDR2 SYDVKM. CDR3 loop: CASSLGQVREKLFF. CDR3 nucleotides: TGTGCCAGCAGTTTGGGACAGGTTAGGGAAAAACTGTTTTTT.

Written as DNA, the CDR3 is TGTGCCAGCAGCTTAATTCAGGGGTCGGGCTACACCTTC. Its translation is CASSLIQGSGYTF. This sequence joins TRBV7-9 and TRBJ1-2, with D possibly TRBD1 on 6 matching bases. Trimming took off 2 bases at V and 8 bases at J, with 12 bases between the two ends. This CDR3 contains 13 residues. Germline-derived CDR1 and CDR2 are SEHNR and FQNEAQ (reference sequence).